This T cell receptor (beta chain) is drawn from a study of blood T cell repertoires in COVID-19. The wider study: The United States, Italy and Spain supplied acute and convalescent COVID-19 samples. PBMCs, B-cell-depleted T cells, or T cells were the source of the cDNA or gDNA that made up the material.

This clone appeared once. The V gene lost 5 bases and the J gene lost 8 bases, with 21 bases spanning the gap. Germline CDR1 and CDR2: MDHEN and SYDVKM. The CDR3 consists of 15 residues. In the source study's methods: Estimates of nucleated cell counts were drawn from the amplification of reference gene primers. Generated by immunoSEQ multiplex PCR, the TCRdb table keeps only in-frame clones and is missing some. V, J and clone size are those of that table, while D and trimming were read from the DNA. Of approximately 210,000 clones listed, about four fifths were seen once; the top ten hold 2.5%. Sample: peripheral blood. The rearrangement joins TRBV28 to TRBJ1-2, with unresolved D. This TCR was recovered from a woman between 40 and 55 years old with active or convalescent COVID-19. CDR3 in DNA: TGTGCCAGCAGTGTCGACCCCGGACCGGAGGGCGGCTACACCTTC. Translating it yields CASSVDPGPEGGYTF.